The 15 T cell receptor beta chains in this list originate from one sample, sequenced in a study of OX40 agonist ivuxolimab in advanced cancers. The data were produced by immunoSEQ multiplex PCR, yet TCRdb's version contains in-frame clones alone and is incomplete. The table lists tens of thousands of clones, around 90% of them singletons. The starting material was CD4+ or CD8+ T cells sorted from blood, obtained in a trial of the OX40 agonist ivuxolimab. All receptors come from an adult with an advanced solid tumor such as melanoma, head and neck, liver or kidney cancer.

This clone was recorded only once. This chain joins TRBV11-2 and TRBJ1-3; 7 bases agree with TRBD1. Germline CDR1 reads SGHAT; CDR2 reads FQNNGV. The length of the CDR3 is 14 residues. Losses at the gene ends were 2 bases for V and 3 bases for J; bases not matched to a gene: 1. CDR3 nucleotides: TGTGCCAGCAGCTTACGGACAGGTGGAAACACCATATATTTT. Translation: CASSLRTGGNTIYF.

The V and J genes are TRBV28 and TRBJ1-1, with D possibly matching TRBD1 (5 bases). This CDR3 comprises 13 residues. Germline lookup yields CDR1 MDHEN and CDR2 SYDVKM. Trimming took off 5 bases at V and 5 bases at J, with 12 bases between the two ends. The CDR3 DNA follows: TGTGCCAGCAGTACCACGGACACAACTGAAGCTTTCTTT. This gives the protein CASSTTDTTEAFF.

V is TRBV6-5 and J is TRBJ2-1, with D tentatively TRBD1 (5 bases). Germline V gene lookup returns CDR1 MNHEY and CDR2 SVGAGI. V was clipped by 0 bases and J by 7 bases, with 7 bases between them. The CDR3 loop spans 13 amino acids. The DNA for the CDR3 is TGTGCCAGCAGTTACTCGGACATGAATGAGCAGTTCTTC. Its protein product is CASSYSDMNEQFF.

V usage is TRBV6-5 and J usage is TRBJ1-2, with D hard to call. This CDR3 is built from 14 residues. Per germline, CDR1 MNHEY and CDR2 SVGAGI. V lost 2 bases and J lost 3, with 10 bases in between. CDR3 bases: TGTGCCAGCAGTTACGGCATACAGCACTATGGCTACACCTTC. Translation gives CASSYGIQHYGYTF.

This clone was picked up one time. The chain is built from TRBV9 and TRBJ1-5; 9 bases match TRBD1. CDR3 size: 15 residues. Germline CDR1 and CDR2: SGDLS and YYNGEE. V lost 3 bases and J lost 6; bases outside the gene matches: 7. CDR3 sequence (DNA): TGTGCCAGCAGCGCGACAGGGGGGATATCTCAGCCCCAGCATTTT. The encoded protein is CASSATGGISQPQHF.

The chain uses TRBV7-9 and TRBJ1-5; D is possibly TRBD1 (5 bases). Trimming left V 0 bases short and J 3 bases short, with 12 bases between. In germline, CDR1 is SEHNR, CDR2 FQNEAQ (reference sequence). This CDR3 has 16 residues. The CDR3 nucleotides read TGTGCCAGCAGCTTAGCCTCCGGGACCTTCAATCAGCCCCAGCATTTT. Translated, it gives CASSLASGTFNQPQHF.

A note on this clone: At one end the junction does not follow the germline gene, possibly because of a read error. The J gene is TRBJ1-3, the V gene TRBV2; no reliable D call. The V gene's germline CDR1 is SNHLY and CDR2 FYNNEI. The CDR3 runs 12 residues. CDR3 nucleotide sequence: TGTGCCAGTAGTGGGCCAGGAAACACCATATATTTT. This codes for CASSGPGNTIYF.

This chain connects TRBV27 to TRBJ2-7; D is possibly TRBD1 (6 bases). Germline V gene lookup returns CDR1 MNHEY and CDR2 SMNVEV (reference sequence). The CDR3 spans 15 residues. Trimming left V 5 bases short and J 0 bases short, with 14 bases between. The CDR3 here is CASSLGQYLSYEQYF. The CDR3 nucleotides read TGTGCCAGCAGTCTCGGACAGTACCTCTCCTACGAGCAGTACTTC.

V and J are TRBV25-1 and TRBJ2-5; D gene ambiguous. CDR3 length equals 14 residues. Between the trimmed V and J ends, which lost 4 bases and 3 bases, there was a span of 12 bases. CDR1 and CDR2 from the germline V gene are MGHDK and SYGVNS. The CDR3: CASSGPDIEETQYF. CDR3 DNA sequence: TGTGCCAGCAGTGGCCCTGATATCGAAGAGACCCAGTACTTC.

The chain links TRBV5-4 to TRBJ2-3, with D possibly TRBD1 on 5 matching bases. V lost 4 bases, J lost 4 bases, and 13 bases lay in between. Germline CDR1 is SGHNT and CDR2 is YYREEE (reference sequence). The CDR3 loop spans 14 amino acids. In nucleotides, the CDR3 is TGTGCCAGCAGCCACCAGGGTAGCCCAGATACGCAGTATTTT. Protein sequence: CASSHQGSPDTQYF. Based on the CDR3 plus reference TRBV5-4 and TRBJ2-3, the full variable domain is ETGVTQSPTHLIKTRGQQVTLRCSSQSGHNTVSWYQQALGQGPQFIFQYYREEENGRGNFPPRFSGLQFPNYSSELNVNALELDDSALYLCASSHQGSPDTQYFGPGTRLTVL.

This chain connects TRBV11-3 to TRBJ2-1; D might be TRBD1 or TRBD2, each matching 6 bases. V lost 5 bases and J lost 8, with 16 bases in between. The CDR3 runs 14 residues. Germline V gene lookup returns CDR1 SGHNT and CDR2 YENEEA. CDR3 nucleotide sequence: TGTGCCAGCAGCCTAAGGGGGGTGCAGGATGAGCAGTTCTTC. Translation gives CASSLRGVQDEQFF.

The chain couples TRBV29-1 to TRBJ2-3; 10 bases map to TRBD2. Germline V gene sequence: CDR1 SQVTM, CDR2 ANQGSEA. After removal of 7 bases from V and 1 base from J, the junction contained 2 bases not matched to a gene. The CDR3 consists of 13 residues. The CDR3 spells CSGAGGRTDTQYF. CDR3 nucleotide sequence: TGCAGCGGAGCGGGGGGGCGCACAGATACGCAGTATTTT.

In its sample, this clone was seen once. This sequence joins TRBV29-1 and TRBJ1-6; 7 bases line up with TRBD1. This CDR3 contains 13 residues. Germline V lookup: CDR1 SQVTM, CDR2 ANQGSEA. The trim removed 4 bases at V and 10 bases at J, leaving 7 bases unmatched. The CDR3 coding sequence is TGCAGCGTTGTAGGGGGCCCGTGCTCACCCCTCCACTTT. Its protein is CSVVGGPCSPLHF.

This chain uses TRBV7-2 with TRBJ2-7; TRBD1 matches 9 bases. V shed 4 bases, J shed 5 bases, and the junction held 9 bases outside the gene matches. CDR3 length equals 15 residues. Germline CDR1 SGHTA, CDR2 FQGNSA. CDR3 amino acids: CASSYRQGGKDEQYF. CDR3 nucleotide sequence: TGTGCCAGCAGCTACCGACAGGGGGGAAAAGACGAGCAGTACTTC. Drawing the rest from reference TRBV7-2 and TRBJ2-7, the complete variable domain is GAGVSQSPSNKVTEKGKDVELRCDPISGHTALYWYRQSLGQGLEFLIYFQGNSAPDKSGLPSDRFSAERTGGSVSTLTIQRTQQEDSAVYLCASSYRQGGKDEQYFGPGTRLTVT.

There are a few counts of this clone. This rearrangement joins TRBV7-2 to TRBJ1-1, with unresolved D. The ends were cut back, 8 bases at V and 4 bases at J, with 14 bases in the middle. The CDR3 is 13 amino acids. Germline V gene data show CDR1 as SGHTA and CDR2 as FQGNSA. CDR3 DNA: TGTGCCAGCCCGGTTGGGTTGAGCACTGAAGCTTTCTTT. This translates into CASPVGLSTEAFF.